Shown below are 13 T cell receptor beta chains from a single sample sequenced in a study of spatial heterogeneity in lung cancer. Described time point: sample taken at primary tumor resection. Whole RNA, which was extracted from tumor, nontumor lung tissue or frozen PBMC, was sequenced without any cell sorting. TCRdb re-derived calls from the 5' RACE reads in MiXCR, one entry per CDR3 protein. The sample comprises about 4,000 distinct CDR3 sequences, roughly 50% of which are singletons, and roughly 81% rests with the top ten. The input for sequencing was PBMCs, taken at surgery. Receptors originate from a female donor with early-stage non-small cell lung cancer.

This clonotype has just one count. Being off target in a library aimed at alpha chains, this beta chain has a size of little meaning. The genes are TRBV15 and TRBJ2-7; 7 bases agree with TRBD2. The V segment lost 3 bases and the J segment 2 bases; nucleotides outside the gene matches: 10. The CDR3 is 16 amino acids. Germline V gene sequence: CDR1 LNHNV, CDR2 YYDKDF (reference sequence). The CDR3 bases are TGTGCCACCAGCAGCAAGATTAGCGGGCACCCCTACGAGCAGTACTTC. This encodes CATSSKISGHPYEQYF.

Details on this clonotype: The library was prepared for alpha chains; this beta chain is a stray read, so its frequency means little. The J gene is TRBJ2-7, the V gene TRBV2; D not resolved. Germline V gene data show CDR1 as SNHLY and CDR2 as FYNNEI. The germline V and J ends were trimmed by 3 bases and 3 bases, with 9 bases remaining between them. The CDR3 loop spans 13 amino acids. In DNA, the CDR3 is TGTGCCAGCAGTGATGGATTTATCTACGAGCAGTACGTC. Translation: CASSDGFIYEQYV.

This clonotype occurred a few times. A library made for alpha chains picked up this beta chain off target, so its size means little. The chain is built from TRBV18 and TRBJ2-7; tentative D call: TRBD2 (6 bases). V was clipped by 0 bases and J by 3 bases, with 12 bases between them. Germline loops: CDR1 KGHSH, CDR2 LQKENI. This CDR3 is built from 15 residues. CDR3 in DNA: TGTGCCAGCTCACCACCTGGGACTCTCAACTACGAGCAGTACTTC. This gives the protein CASSPPGTLNYEQYF.

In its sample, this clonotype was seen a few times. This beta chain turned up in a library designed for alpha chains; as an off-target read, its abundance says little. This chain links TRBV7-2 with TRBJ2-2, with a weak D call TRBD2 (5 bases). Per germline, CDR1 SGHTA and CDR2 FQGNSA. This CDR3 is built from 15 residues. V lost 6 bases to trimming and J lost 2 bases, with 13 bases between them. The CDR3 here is CASRPPPSNTGELFF. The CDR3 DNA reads TGTGCCAGCAGGCCTCCCCCTAGCAACACCGGGGAGCTGTTTTTT.

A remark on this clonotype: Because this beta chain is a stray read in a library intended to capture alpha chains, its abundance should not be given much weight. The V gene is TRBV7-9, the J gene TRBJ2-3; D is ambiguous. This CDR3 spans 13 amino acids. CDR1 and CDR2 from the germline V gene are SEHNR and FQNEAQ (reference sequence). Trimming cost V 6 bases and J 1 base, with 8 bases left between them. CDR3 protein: CASRLDRTDTQYF. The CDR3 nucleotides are TGTGCCAGCAGACTTGACCGCACAGATACGCAGTATTTT. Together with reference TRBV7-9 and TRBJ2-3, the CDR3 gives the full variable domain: DTGVSQNPRHKITKRGQNVTFRCDPISEHNRLYWYRQTLGQGPEFLTYFQNEAQLEKSRLLSDRFSAERPKGSFSTLEIQRTEQGDSAMYLCASRLDRTDTQYFGPGTRLTVL.

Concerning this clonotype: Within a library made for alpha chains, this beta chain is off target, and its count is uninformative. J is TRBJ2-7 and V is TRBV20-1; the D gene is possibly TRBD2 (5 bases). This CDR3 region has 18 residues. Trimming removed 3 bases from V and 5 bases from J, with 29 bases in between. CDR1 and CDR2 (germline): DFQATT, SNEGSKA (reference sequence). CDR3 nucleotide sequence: TGCAGTGCTAGTTTTTTGTCGCGGGCGAGGGCCCCCGATGACGAGCAGTACTTC. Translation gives CSASFLSRARAPDDEQYF.

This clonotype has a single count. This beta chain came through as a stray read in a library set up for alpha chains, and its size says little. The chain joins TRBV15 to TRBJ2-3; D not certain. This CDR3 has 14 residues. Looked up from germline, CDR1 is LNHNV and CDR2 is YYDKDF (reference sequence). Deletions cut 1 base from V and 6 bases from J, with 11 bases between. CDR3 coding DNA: TGTGCCACCAGCAGAGTGGGCCCCGGGGATACGCAGTATTTT. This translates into CATSRVGPGDTQYF.

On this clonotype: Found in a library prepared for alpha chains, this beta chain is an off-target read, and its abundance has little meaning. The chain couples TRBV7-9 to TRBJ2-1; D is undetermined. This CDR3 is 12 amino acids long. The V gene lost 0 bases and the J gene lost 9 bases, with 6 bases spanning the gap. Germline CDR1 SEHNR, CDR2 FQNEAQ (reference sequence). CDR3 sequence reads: CASSLAIGEQFF. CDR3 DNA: TGTGCCAGCAGCTTAGCGATCGGTGAGCAGTTCTTC.

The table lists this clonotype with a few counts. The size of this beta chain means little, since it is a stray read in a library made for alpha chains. The CDR3 DNA follows: TGCGCCAGCAGCCAAGGTTTAGACCGGAAAGCCAAAAACATTCAGTACTTC. Translated, it gives CASSQGLDRKAKNIQYF. This chain joins TRBV4-3 and TRBJ2-4; D gene unclear. The CDR3 totals 17 residues. Trimming removed 1 base at V and 0 bases at J, with 13 bases between. Looked up from germline, CDR1 is LGHNA and CDR2 is YSLEER.

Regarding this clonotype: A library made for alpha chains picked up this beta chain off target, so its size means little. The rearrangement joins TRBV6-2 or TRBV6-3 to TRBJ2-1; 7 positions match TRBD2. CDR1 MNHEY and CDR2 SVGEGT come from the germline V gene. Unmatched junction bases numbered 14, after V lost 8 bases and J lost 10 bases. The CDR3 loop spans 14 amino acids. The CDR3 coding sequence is TGTGCCAGCCGCCGGGCGGGAGATGGGGGAGAGCAGTTCTTC. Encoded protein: CASRRAGDGGEQFF.

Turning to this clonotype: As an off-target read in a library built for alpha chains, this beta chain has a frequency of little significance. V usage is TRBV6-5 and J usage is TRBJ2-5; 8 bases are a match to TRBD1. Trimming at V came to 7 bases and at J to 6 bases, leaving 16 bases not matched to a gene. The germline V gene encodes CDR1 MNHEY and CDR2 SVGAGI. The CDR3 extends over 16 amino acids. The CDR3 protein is CASMVLSTGVVKTQYF. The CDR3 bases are TGTGCCAGCATGGTACTGTCGACAGGGGTGGTGAAGACCCAGTACTTC.

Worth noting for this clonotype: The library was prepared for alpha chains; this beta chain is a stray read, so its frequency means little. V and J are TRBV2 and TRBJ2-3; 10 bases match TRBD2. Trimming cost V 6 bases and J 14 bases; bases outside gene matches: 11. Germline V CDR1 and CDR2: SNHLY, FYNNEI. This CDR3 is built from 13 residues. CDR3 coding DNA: TGTGCCAGCAGCGGAAGATTAGCGGGGGGCCGGTATTTT. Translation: CASSGRLAGGRYF.

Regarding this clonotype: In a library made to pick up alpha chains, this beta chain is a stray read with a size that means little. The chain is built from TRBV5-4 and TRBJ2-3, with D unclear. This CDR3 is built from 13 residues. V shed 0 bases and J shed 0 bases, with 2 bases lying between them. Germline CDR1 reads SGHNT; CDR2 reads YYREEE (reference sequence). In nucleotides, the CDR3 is TGTGCCAGCAGCTTGGCCAGCACAGATACGCAGTATTTT. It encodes CASSLASTDTQYF.